These T cell receptor beta chains were read from a single sample in a study of radiation and T cells in renal cell carcinoma. Profiling relied on immunoSEQ multiplex PCR, and the TCRdb table lists in-frame clones only, not all of them. The table lists tens of thousands of clones, around three quarters of them singletons. The material sequenced was blood, taken from a patient whose treatment included radiotherapy and nephrectomy. These receptors all come from a man aged 55 to 70 with renal cell carcinoma. Each CDR3 is given with its conserved first and last residue. A D gene is named only where the DNA matches it firmly. Size tells how often a clone was seen (once, few, many) or the class of an expanded clone, and some rows leave it out.

D: -; V: TRBV5-1; J: TRBJ1-6; size: -; DNA: TGCGCCAGCAGCCCGGAGCCGGACGGTTCACCCCTCCACTTT; CDR3: CASSPEPDGSPLHF
D: -; V: TRBV21-1; J: TRBJ2-1; size: -; DNA: TGTGCCAGCAGCAAGCCAGGACCGGGACAGGGAAAGGACGAGCAGTTCTTC; CDR3: CASSKPGPGQGKDEQFF
D: -; V: TRBV6-4; J: TRBJ2-1; size: -; DNA: TGTGCCAGCAGTGACCAGCTATCCCCTGATTACAATGAGCAGTTCTTC; CDR3: CASSDQLSPDYNEQFF
D: TRBD1; V: TRBV7-2; J: TRBJ2-3; size: -; DNA: TGTGCCAGCAGCTTAGCCGGGACAGGGGGTTCGGATACGCAGTATTTT; CDR3: CASSLAGTGGSDTQYF
D: -; V: TRBV10-3; J: TRBJ1-2; size: -; DNA: TGTGCCATCAGTGAGGGAAGCAGTTTTAACTATGGCTACACCTTC; CDR3: CAISEGSSFNYGYTF
D: -; V: TRBV7-9; J: TRBJ1-1; size: -; DNA: TGTGCCAGCAGCTTAGCCCGTCGGCAGGGTAGTCAGAACACTGAAGCTTTCTTT; CDR3: CASSLARRQGSQNTEAFF
D: -; V: TRBV9; J: TRBJ1-2; size: -; DNA: TGTGCCAGCAGCCCTGACGTCGACTATGGCTACACCTTC; CDR3: CASSPDVDYGYTF
D: -; V: TRBV6-1; J: TRBJ1-2; size: -; DNA: TGTGCCAGCAGTCCGGATCACACGGGGGGCTACACCTTC; CDR3: CASSPDHTGGYTF
D: -; V: TRBV7-2; J: TRBJ1-2; size: -; DNA: TGTGCCAGCAGCCTTCCACAGACAGGCCTGCCCCGCTACACCTTC; CDR3: CASSLPQTGLPRYTF
D: -; V: TRBV28; J: TRBJ1-1; size: few; DNA: TGTGCCAGCAGTTTGTTATTCCGGACTGAAGCTTTCTTT; CDR3: CASSLLFRTEAFF
D: TRBD1; V: TRBV6-5; J: TRBJ2-2; size: -; DNA: TGTGCCAGCAGTTTAGCCCCACAGGGGACCGGGGAGCTGTTTTTT; CDR3: CASSLAPQGTGELFF
D: -; V: TRBV27; J: TRBJ1-1; size: -; DNA: TGTGCCAGCAGTTCACTCTACCCTGAGGAGAAAGCTTTCTTT; CDR3: CASSSLYPEEKAFF
D: -; V: TRBV6-1; J: TRBJ2-5; size: -; DNA: TGTGCCAGCAGTGACCCGGCCAAAACCCTCCAAGAGACCCAGTACTTC; CDR3: CASSDPAKTLQETQYF
D: -; V: TRBV10-3; J: TRBJ1-2; size: -; DNA: TGTGCCATCAGACCGACAGAGATCTATGGCTACACCTTC; CDR3: CAIRPTEIYGYTF
D: TRBD2; V: TRBV6-8; J: TRBJ2-7; size: -; DNA: TGTGCCAGCAGTTACGGGGTTGGGGTTCAGGCGGGGGTGGTTGGGTCCTACGAGCAGTACTTC; CDR3: CASSYGVGVQAGVVGSYEQYF
D: TRBD1; V: TRBV5-1; J: TRBJ2-7; size: -; DNA: TGCGCCAGCAGCCCACAGGGGGCAGCTGACGAGCAGTACTTC; CDR3: CASSPQGAADEQYF
D: TRBD2; V: TRBV9; J: TRBJ2-1; size: few; DNA: TGTGCCAGCAGCCCCTTCGGACTAGCGGGTGAAGGTGAGCAGTTCTTC; CDR3: CASSPFGLAGEGEQFF
D: -; V: TRBV15; J: TRBJ2-1; size: -; DNA: TGTGCCACCAGCATAACCCTCGGGAATGAGCAGTTCTTC; CDR3: CATSITLGNEQFF
D: -; V: TRBV5-1; J: TRBJ1-5; size: few; DNA: TGCGCCAGCAGTTACGGGACGGCGGACCAGCCCCAGCATTTT; CDR3: CASSYGTADQPQHF
D: TRBD2; V: TRBV7-2; J: TRBJ2-1; size: few; DNA: TGTGCCAGCAGCTTAGTGGCTAGCGGGATCCCCTACAATGAGCAGTTCTTC; CDR3: CASSLVASGIPYNEQFF
D: -; V: TRBV11-2; J: TRBJ1-3; size: -; DNA: TGTGCCAGCAGCTTAGGCTCTATGAACACCATATATTTT; CDR3: CASSLGSMNTIYF
D: -; V: TRBV7-2; J: TRBJ2-1; size: -; DNA: TGTGCCAGCAGCGCCTCCGGGGACGGCCGTGAGCAGTTCTTC; CDR3: CASSASGDGREQFF
D: -; V: TRBV7-9; J: TRBJ2-3; size: -; DNA: TGTGCCAGCAGCCGAGGGGAGAGCACAGATACGCAGTATTTT; CDR3: CASSRGESTDTQYF
D: -; V: TRBV30; J: TRBJ1-4; size: -; DNA: TGTGCCTGGAACCCAGGCGCAACTAATGAAAAACTGTTTTTT; CDR3: CAWNPGATNEKLFF
D: -; V: TRBV11-3; J: TRBJ2-5; size: -; DNA: TGTGCCAGCAGCTTACCTCGAGGGAGTCAAGAGACCCAGTACTTC; CDR3: CASSLPRGSQETQYF
D: -; V: TRBV7-2; J: TRBJ2-1; size: -; DNA: TGTGCCAGCAGCTTAGCGAGACAGGTCTCCAATGAGCAGTTCTTC; CDR3: CASSLARQVSNEQFF
D: -; V: TRBV13; J: TRBJ2-1; size: once; DNA: TGTGCCAGCAGCCGGGGGCTAAAAGACAATGAGCAGTTCTTC; CDR3: CASSRGLKDNEQFF
D: -; V: TRBV12-5; J: TRBJ1-5; size: few; DNA: TGTGCTAGTGGCGCTTATAGCAATCAGCCCCAGCATTTT; CDR3: CASGAYSNQPQHF
D: -; V: TRBV10-2; J: TRBJ2-5; size: few; DNA: TGCGCCAGCAGTGAGTCGACTCTCCGAGAGACCCAGTACTTC; CDR3: CASSESTLRETQYF
D: -; V: TRBV29-1; J: TRBJ2-7; size: few; DNA: TGCAGCGTGGGGAGTCTAGCCTCCTACGAGCAGTACTTC; CDR3: CSVGSLASYEQYF
D: -; V: TRBV6-6; J: TRBJ1-2; size: -; DNA: TGTGCCAGCAGTTCCCCGCAGGGTCGTGATGGCTACACCTTC; CDR3: CASSSPQGRDGYTF
D: -; V: TRBV30; J: TRBJ2-1; size: -; DNA: TGTGCCTGGAGGGGCATCCGGAATGAGCAGTTCTTC; CDR3: CAWRGIRNEQFF
D: TRBD2; V: TRBV19; J: TRBJ2-2; size: -; DNA: TGTGCCAGTAAAGCGGGAGAGGGGGGCGGGGAGCTGTTTTTT; CDR3: CASKAGEGGGELFF
D: TRBD1; V: TRBV19; J: TRBJ2-6; size: -; DNA: TGTGCCAGTAGTATAGTTGGACAGGGGTTCTCTGGGGCCAACGTCCTGACTTTC; CDR3: CASSIVGQGFSGANVLTF
D: TRBD2; V: TRBV7-6; J: TRBJ2-6; size: -; DNA: TGTGCCAGCAGTTCTAGCGGGGGGGCTGGGGCCAACGTCCTGACTTTC; CDR3: CASSSSGGAGANVLTF
D: -; V: TRBV29-1; J: TRBJ1-1; size: few; DNA: TGCAGCGTTGGTCAGAGGAACACTGAAGCTTTCTTT; CDR3: CSVGQRNTEAFF
D: TRBD1; V: TRBV5-4; J: TRBJ2-5; size: -; DNA: TGTGCCAGCAGCTCCGGACAGGACCAAGAGACCCAGTACTTC; CDR3: CASSSGQDQETQYF
D: -; V: TRBV19; J: TRBJ1-1; size: -; DNA: TGTGCCAGTCAGGGTGTTGGGTACACTGAAGCTTTCTTT; CDR3: CASQGVGYTEAFF
D: TRBD2; V: TRBV5-5; J: TRBJ2-3; size: -; DNA: TGTGCCAGCAGCGCCGGACTAGCGGGAGCCCAAGATACGCAGTATTTT; CDR3: CASSAGLAGAQDTQYF
D: TRBD2; V: TRBV18; J: TRBJ2-3; size: -; DNA: TGTGCCAGCTCACCTAGGGGGACTAGCGGTTTCACAGATACGCAGTATTTT; CDR3: CASSPRGTSGFTDTQYF
D: -; V: TRBV5-8; J: TRBJ2-3; size: -; DNA: TGTGCCAGCAGCCTTACGGGCACAGATACGCAGTATTTT; CDR3: CASSLTGTDTQYF
D: -; V: TRBV7-2; J: TRBJ2-5; size: -; DNA: TGTGCCAGCAGCTTCCTTGGGAAGACCCAGTACTTC; CDR3: CASSFLGKTQYF
D: -; V: TRBV7-6; J: TRBJ2-5; size: -; DNA: TGTGCCAGCAGCCTAGTGGGGCATCGGGAGACCCAGTACTTC; CDR3: CASSLVGHRETQYF
D: TRBD1; V: TRBV5-6; J: TRBJ1-2; size: -; DNA: TGTGCCAGCAGCTCTACAGGGGTAAAGGGCTACACCTTC; CDR3: CASSSTGVKGYTF
D: -; V: TRBV15; J: TRBJ1-1; size: -; DNA: TGTGCCACCAGCGGACGAGAAAACTTGAACACTGAAGCTTTCTTT; CDR3: CATSGRENLNTEAFF
D: -; V: TRBV19; J: TRBJ2-1; size: -; DNA: TGTGCCAGTAGTATGGGTACCATATACAATGAGCAGTTCTTC; CDR3: CASSMGTIYNEQFF
D: -; V: TRBV6-5; J: TRBJ1-2; size: -; DNA: TGTGCCAGCAGTTACCGACAGGCAGATGGCTACACCTTC; CDR3: CASSYRQADGYTF
D: -; V: TRBV5-1; J: TRBJ2-5; size: -; DNA: TGCGCCAGCAGGGAGAACAGGGGGGGTCAAGAGACCCAGTACTTC; CDR3: CASRENRGGQETQYF
D: TRBD2; V: TRBV30; J: TRBJ2-2; size: -; DNA: TGTGCCTGGACCAGCACGGGACTAGCGGGAGTCCGGGACGGGGAGCTGTTTTTT; CDR3: CAWTSTGLAGVRDGELFF
D: -; V: TRBV19; J: TRBJ2-7; size: -; DNA: TGTGCCAGTAGATCCACTGGGCAGGACGAGCAGTACTTC; CDR3: CASRSTGQDEQYF
D: -; V: TRBV30; J: TRBJ2-2; size: -; DNA: TGTGCCTGGAGTGTTGAGGGGACGGGCGGGGAGCTGTTTTTT; CDR3: CAWSVEGTGGELFF
D: -; V: TRBV6-5; J: TRBJ2-7; size: -; DNA: TGTGCCAGCAGTTCCACGGGACACTCGCAGGACGAGCAGTACTTC; CDR3: CASSSTGHSQDEQYF
D: -; V: TRBV6-5; J: TRBJ2-3; size: -; DNA: TGTGCCAGCCTCAGAGGAGATACGCAGTATTTT; CDR3: CASLRGDTQYF
D: -; V: TRBV4-3; J: TRBJ1-1; size: few; DNA: TGCGCCAGCAGCCAAGGAAAGGGTGTGAACACTGAAGCTTTCTTT; CDR3: CASSQGKGVNTEAFF
D: TRBD1; V: TRBV7-9; J: TRBJ1-2; size: -; DNA: TGTGCCAGCAGCCAAGACAGGGACTTCTATGGCTACACCTTC; CDR3: CASSQDRDFYGYTF